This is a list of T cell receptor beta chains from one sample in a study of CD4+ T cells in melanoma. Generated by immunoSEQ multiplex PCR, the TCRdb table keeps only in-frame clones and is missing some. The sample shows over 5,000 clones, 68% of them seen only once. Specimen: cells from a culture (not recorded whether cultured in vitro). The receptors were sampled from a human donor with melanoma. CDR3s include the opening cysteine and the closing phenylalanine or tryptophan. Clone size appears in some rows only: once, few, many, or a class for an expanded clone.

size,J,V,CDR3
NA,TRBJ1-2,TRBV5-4,CASREAGGQVYTF
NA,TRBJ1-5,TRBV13,CASSQGKGRNQPQHF
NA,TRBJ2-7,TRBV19,CASSIQGGKQYF
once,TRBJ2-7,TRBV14,CASSDTFTTGVSPIEQYF
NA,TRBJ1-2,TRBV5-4,CASRRDGTNYGYTF
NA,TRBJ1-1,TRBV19,CASTDLAVNTEAFF
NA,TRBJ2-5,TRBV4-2,CASSQGLGGLKRQESQYF
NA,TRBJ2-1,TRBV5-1,CASSLKRGGLDEQFF
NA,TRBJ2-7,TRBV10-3,CAIADRVSYEQYF
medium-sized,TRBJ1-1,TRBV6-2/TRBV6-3,CASSYSQSTEAFF
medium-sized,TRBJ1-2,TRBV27,CASSLSRDDYGYTF
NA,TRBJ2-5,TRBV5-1,CASSSLAGVETQYF
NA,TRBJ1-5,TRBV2,CASSEEAGNQPQHF
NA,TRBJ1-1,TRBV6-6,CASSLTGFGVNTEAFF
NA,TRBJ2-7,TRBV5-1,CASSPEPGLTEQYF
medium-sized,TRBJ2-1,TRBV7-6,CASSFGAGGTGDEQFF
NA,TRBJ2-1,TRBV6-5,CASSLQGNEQFF
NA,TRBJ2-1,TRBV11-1,CASSLAGTGYNEQFF
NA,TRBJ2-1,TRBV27,CASRRDGTSYNEQFF
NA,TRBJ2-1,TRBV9,CASSSFAGGAQFF
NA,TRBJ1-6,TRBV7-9,CASSPSGFYNSPLHF
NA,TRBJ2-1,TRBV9,CASSVTTDRGKQFF
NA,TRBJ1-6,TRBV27,CASSLAQRAPLHF
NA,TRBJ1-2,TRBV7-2,CASSLWVLSNYGYTF
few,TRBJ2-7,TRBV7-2,CASSQSSYEQYF
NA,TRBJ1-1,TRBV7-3,CASSRTGGTEAFF
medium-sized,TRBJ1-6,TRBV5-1,CASSRRHPDGSYNSPLHF
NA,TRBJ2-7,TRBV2,CASSDWVQGAGEQYF
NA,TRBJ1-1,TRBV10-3,CAISRAGNTEAFF
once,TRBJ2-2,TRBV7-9,CASSPQAKLNTGELFF
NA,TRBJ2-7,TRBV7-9,CASSLLASHYEQYF
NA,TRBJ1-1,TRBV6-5,CASSYADRRAEAFF
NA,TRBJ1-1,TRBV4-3,CASSQDSGVNTEAFF
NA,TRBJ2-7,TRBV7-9,CASSSDYYEQYF
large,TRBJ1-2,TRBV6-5,CASSYLEGALYGYTF
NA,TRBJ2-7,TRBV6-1,CASSEAEVRKEQYF
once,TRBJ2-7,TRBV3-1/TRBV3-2,CASSPRTGGSEQYF
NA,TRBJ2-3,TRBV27,CASRPGAGSGTQYF
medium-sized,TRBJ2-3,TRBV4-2,CASSQAGTSVFTDTQYF
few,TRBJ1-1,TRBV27,CASSFLSPTAEAFF
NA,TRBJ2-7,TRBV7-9,CASSSGVDLSMDF
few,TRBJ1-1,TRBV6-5,CASSYRQLNTEAFF
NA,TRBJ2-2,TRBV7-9,CASSPRTGELFF
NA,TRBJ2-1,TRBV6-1,CASSEMRGGTEQFF
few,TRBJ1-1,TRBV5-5,CASSLNQGRPEAFF
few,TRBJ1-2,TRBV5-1,CASSAGQLGIYGYTF
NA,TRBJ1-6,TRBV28,CASSFGRGTLHF
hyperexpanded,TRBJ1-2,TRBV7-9,CASSLGTGSGYTF
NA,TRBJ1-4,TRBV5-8,CASSLEAQIGEKLFF